The clone carrying this T cell receptor beta chain appeared a few times. As yet, its antigen is unknown. The method was immunoSEQ multiplex PCR; TCRdb's version includes in-frame clones alone and lacks a portion of them. The sample carries around 64,000 clones, 81% recorded once. V trimming: 5 bases; J trimming: 4 bases; junction bases outside the gene matches: 7. Per germline, CDR1 SGHRS and CDR2 YFSETQ. The CDR3 length is 14 residues. The record originates from a study of T cells in localized non-small cell lung cancer. Findings of the study overall: Adjacent lung was found to contain a median about 55 of the top 100 tumor clones. A higher density of T cells in blood coincided with extended overall survival.

Material: PBMCs, obtained before any cancer treatment. The receptor was isolated from a man aged 40-75 years with stage II lung adenocarcinoma. The chain links TRBV5-1 to TRBJ1-1; 8 positions agree with TRBD1. The CDR3 nucleotides read TGCGCCAGCAGTTATCTCGGACAGGGCACTGAAGCTTTCTTT. Translated, it gives CASSYLGQGTEAFF. The full variable domain, its missing parts supplied by reference TRBV5-1 and TRBJ1-1, is KAGVTQTPRYLIKTRGQQVTLSCSPISGHRSVSWYQQTPGQGLQFLFEYFSETQRNKGNFPGRFSGRQFSNSRSEMNVSTLELGDSALYLCASSYLGQGTEAFFGQGTRLTVV.